What follows are 15 T cell receptor beta chains derived from one specimen sequenced in a study of spatial heterogeneity in lung cancer. Time point meaning: sample taken at primary tumor resection. The input material, whole RNA from tumor, nontumor lung or frozen PBMC, was sequenced unsorted. TCRdb reprocessed the 5' RACE reads with MiXCR, giving one entry per CDR3 protein. The profile shows about 1,600 distinct CDR3 sequences, 20% to 30% of them singletons. The sequencing here drew on PBMCs, taken at surgery. The receptors were gathered from a male donor with early-stage non-small cell lung cancer.

This clonotype was seen a handful of times. CDR3 amino acids: CASSLGPSSYEQYF. DNA of the CDR3: TGTGCCAGCAGCTTGGGTCCGTCCAGTTACGAGCAGTACTTC. The rearrangement links TRBV5-5 to TRBJ2-7, with D unclear. This CDR3 is built from 14 residues. Germline V lookup: CDR1 SGHKS, CDR2 YYEKEE (reference sequence). Trimming shortened V by 0 bases and J by 4 bases, and 11 bases separated the two germline ends.

The chain links TRBV7-8 to TRBJ1-2; 8 bases agree with TRBD1. CDR1 is SGHVS, CDR2 FQNEAQ, per germline. The CDR3 loop spans 14 amino acids. J gave up 2 bases and V 5 bases, and 4 bases lay outside the gene matches. The CDR3: CASSRQGPNYGYTF. CDR3 in DNA: TGTGCCAGCAGCCGACAGGGGCCAAACTATGGCTACACCTTC.

This clonotype is labeled as medium-sized (0.01 to 0.1%). This rearrangement joins TRBV27 to TRBJ1-6; D is uncertain. The germline CDR1 and CDR2 sequences are MNHEY and SMNVEV (reference sequence). Trimming cost V 3 bases and J 5 bases, with 5 bases left between them. This CDR3 region has 13 residues. The CDR3 sequence: CASSLWDNSPLHF. CDR3 in DNA: TGTGCCAGCAGTTTGTGGGATAATTCACCCCTCCACTTT.

Sample share makes this clonotype medium-sized. J is TRBJ2-2 and V is TRBV5-1; D call uncertain. Trimming took 6 bases from V and 3 from J, leaving 6 bases between them. This CDR3 is 12 amino acids long. Germline CDR1 and CDR2: SGHRS and YFSETQ. The chain's CDR3 is CASTQDTGELFF. Written as DNA, the CDR3 is TGCGCCAGCACCCAGGACACCGGGGAGCTGTTTTTT.

By proportion, this clonotype is large (0.1 to 1%). The chain links TRBV6-5 to TRBJ2-1; 7 bases agree with TRBD2. The germline V gene has CDR1 MNHEY and CDR2 SVGAGI. This CDR3 is built from 15 residues. V dropped 2 bases and J dropped 3; count of bases not matched to a gene: 4. CDR3 DNA: TGTGCCAGCAGTTACGCAACTAGCGACTACAATGAGCAGTTCTTC. It is translated as CASSYATSDYNEQFF.

The table lists this clonotype with many counts. This chain connects TRBV20-1 to TRBJ2-1; the D is unclear. This CDR3 region has 14 residues. CDR1 DFQATT and CDR2 SNEGSKA come from the germline V gene (reference sequence). The V gene lost 1 base and the J gene lost 0 bases, with 7 bases spanning the gap. The chain's CDR3 is CSARARNSYNEQFF. The CDR3 DNA follows: TGCAGTGCTAGAGCTCGTAACTCCTACAATGAGCAGTTCTTC.

This clonotype was observed a few times. The chain recombines TRBV5-6 with TRBJ2-7; the match to TRBD2 covers 11 bases. This CDR3 comprises 14 residues. Germline CDR1 is SGHDT and CDR2 is YYEEEE. The V gene end was trimmed by 4 bases and the J gene end by 5 bases; junction bases not matched to a gene: 5. The DNA for the CDR3 is TGTGCCAGCAGCGAACTAGCGGGGGTTAACGAGCAGTACTTC. As protein: CASSELAGVNEQYF.

This clonotype is labeled medium-sized. The chain is built from TRBV6-6 and TRBJ2-2; TRBD2 might be the D (7 bases). Looked up from germline, CDR1 is MNHNY and CDR2 is SVGAGI (reference sequence). This CDR3 spans 16 amino acids. The V end was cut by 2 bases, the J end by 4 bases, with 14 bases between. The DNA of the CDR3 is TGTGCCAGCAGTTACCCCCGGGGGGCGGGCACCGGGGAGCTGTTTTTT. Amino acids: CASSYPRGAGTGELFF.

This rearrangement joins TRBV4-1 to TRBJ2-7, with TRBD1 matching 8 bases. Germline loops: CDR1 MGHRA, CDR2 YSYEKL. This CDR3 contains 16 residues. V lost 3 bases and J lost 2; bases outside the gene matches: 9. Here the CDR3 reads CASSHPTGTGAYEQYF. Written as DNA, the CDR3 is TGCGCCAGCAGCCACCCTACCGGGACAGGCGCCTACGAGCAGTACTTC.

V is TRBV29-1 and J is TRBJ1-2; no reliable D call. CDR3 length: 9 amino acids. The germline V and J ends were trimmed by 6 bases and 5 bases, with 4 bases remaining between them. Per the germline V gene, CDR1 is SQVTM and CDR2 is ANQGSEA. The CDR3 coding sequence is TGCAGCGTAGAATATGGCTACACCTTC. It is translated as CSVEYGYTF. The full variable domain, rest sourced from reference TRBV29-1 and TRBJ1-2, is SAVISQKPSRDICQRGTSLTIQCQVDSQVTMMFWYRQQPGQSLTLIATANQGSEATYESGFVIDKFPISRPNLTFSTLTVSNMSPEDSSIYLCSVEYGYTFGSGTRLTVV.

This clonotype is judged large. The gene calls are TRBV27 and TRBJ1-1; 7 nucleotides align to TRBD1. CDR1 MNHEY and CDR2 SMNVEV come from the germline V gene (reference sequence). This CDR3 is built from 16 residues. V was clipped by 2 bases and J by 6 bases; unmatched bases: 12. DNA of the CDR3: TGTGCCAGCAGTTTAAGTTGGGCAGGGGGTGTGTCTGAAGCTTTCTTT. Protein product: CASSLSWAGGVSEAFF.

The chain is built from TRBV20-1 and TRBJ2-7, with D unclear. The germline V and J ends were trimmed by 3 bases and 4 bases, with 7 bases remaining between them. The CDR3 contains 11 residues. Germline CDR1 reads DFQATT; CDR2 reads SNEGSKA (reference sequence). CDR3 sequence: CSARGVYEQYF. The CDR3 region has the DNA TGCAGTGCTAGGGGTGTATACGAGCAGTACTTC.

The J gene is TRBJ2-1, the V gene TRBV11-3; the match to TRBD2 covers 7 bases. In germline, CDR1 is SGHNT, CDR2 YENEEA. CDR3 size: 14 residues. The V gene end was trimmed by 5 bases and the J gene end by 6 bases; junction bases not matched to a gene: 7. In nucleotides, the CDR3 is TGTGCCAGCAGCGTAGGCGGGAGTTTCAATGAGCAGTTCTTC. It translates to CASSVGGSFNEQFF.

In this sample, this clonotype turned up many times. CDR3 in DNA: TGCGCCAGCAGAATTGGACTAGCGACAGATACGCAGTATTTT. As protein: CASRIGLATDTQYF. The V call is TRBV5-1, the J call TRBJ2-3; 9 bases are a match to TRBD2. The CDR3 sequence is 14 residues long. V lost 5 bases and J lost 3; bases outside the gene matches: 4. Germline V CDR1 and CDR2: SGHRS, YFSETQ.

This clonotype was recorded at least ten times. This chain links TRBV7-6 with TRBJ1-2; D is unclear. The V end was cut by 2 bases, the J end by 3 bases, with 10 bases between. This CDR3 spans 14 amino acids. Germline CDR1 and CDR2: SGHVS and FNYEAQ. DNA of the CDR3: TGTGCCAGCAGCTTACGCGAGGCGGACTATGGCTACACCTTC. Translating it yields CASSLREADYGYTF.